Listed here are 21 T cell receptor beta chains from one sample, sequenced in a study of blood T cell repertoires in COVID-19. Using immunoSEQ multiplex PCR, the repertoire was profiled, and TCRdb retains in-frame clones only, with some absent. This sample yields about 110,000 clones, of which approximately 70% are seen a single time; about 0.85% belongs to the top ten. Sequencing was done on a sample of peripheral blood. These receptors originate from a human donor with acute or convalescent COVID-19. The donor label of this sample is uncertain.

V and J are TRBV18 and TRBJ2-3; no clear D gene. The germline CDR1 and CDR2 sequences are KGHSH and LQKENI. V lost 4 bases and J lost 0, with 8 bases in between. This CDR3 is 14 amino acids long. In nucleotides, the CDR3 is TGTGCCAGCTCACGAAGTGCGAGCACAGATACGCAGTATTTT. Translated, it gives CASSRSASTDTQYF.

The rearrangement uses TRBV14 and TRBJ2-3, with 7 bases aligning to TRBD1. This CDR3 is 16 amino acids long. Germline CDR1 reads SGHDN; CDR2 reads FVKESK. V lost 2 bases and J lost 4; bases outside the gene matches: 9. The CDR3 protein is CASSQQRTGRSDTQYF. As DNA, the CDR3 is TGTGCCAGCAGCCAACAAAGGACAGGACGTTCAGATACGCAGTATTTT. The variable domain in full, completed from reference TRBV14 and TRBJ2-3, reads EAGVTQFPSHSVIEKGQTVTLRCDPISGHDNLYWYRRVMGKEIKFLLHFVKESKQDESGMPNNRFLAERTGGTYSTLKVQPAELEDSGVYFCASSQQRTGRSDTQYFGPGTRLTVL.

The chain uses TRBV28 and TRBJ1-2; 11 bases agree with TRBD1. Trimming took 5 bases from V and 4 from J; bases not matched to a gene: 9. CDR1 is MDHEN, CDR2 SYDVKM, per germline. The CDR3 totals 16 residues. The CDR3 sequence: CASSLRTGGASYGYTF. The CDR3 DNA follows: TGTGCCAGCAGTCTACGGACAGGGGGCGCGAGCTATGGCTACACCTTC.

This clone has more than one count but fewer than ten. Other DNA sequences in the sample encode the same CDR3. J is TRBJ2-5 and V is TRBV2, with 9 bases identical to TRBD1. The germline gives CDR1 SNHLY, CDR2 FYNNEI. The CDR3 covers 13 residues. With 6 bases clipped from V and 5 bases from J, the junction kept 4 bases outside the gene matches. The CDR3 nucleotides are TGTGCCAGCAGCCGTGACAGGGGGGAGACCCAGTACTTC. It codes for CASSRDRGETQYF.

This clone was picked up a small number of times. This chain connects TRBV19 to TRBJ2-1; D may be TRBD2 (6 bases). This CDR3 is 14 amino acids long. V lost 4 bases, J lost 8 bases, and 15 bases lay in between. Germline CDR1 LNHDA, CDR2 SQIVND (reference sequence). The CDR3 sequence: CASSRRRGRDEQFF. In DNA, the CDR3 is TGTGCCAGTAGTAGGAGGAGGGGACGGGATGAGCAGTTCTTC. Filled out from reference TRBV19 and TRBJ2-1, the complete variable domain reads DGGITQSPKYLFRKEGQNVTLSCEQNLNHDAMYWYRQDPGQGLRLIYYSQIVNDFQKGDIAEGYSVSREKKESFPLTVTSAQKNPTAFYLCASSRRRGRDEQFFGPGTRLTVL.

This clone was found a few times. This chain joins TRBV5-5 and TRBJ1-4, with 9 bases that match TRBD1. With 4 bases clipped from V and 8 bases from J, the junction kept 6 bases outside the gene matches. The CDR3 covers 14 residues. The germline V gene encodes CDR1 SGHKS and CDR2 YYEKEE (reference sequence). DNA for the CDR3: TGTGCCAGCAGCCCCGGGACAGGGTTAGAAAAACTGTTTTTT. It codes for CASSPGTGLEKLFF.

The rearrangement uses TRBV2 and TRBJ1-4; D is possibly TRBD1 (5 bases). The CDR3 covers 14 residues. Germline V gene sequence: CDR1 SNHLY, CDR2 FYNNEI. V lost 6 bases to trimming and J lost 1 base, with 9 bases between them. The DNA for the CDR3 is TGTGCCAGCAGGGTCGACAGAACTAATGAAAAACTGTTTTTT. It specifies CASRVDRTNEKLFF.

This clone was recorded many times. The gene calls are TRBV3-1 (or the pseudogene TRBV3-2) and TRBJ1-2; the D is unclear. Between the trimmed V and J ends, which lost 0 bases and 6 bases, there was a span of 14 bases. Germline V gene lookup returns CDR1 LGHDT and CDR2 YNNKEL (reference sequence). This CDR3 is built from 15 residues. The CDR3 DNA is TGTGCCAGCAGCCAAGATAGGTGGAGGGAGCATGGCTACACCTTC. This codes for CASSQDRWREHGYTF.

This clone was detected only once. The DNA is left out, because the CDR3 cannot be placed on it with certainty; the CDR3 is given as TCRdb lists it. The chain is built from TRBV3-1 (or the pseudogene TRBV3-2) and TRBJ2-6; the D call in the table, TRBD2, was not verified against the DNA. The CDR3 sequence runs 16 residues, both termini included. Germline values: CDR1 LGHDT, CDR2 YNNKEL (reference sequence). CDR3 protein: CASSQVRRAGANVLTF.

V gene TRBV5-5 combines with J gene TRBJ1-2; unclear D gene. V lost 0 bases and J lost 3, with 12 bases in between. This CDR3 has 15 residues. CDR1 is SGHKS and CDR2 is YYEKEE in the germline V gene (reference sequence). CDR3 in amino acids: CASSLEELRHYGYTF. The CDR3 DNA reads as TGTGCCAGCAGCTTGGAAGAACTAAGACACTATGGCTACACCTTC.

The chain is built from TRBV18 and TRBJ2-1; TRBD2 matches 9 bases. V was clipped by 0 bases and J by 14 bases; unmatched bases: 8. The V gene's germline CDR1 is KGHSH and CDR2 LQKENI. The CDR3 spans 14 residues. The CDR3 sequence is CASSPPSGGPWEFF. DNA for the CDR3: TGTGCCAGCTCACCACCTAGCGGGGGCCCCTGGGAGTTCTTC.

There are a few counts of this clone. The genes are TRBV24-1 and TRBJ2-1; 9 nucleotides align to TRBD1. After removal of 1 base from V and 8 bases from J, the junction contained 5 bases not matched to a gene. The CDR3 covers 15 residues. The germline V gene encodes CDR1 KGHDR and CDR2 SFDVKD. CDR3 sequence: CATSDFGDRVDEQFF. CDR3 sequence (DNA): TGTGCCACCAGTGATTTTGGGGACAGGGTCGATGAGCAGTTCTTC.

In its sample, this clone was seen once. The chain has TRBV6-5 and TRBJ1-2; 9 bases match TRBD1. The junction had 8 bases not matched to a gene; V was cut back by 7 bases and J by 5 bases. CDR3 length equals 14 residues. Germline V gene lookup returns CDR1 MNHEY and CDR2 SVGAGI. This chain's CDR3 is CASIRDRANYGYTF. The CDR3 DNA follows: TGTGCCAGCATTCGGGACAGGGCAAATTATGGCTACACCTTC.

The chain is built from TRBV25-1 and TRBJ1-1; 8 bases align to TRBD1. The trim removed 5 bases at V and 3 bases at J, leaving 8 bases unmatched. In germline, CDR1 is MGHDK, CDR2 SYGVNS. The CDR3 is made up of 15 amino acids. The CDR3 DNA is TGTGCCAGCAGTCCAGGGGGCGCGAGGTACACTGAAGCTTTCTTT. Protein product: CASSPGGARYTEAFF. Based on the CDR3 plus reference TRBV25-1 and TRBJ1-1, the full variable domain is EADIYQTPRYLVIGTGKKITLECSQTMGHDKMYWYQQDPGMELHLIHYSYGVNSTEKGDLSSESTVSRIRTEHFPLTLESARPSHTSQYLCASSPGGARYTEAFFGQGTRLTVV.

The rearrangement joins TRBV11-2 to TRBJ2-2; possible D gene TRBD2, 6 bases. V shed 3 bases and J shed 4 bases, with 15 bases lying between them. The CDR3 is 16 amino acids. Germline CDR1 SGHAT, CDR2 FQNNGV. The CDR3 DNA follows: TGTGCCAGCAGCTTCCACTCCTCGGGAGTCACCGGGGAGCTGTTTTTT. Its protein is CASSFHSSGVTGELFF.

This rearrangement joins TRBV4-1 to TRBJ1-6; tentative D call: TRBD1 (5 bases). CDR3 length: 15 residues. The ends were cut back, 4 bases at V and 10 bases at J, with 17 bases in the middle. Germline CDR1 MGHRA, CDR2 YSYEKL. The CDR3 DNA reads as TGCGCCAGCAGCCCTCGACAGTTCGCTGGGTCACCCCTCCACTTT. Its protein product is CASSPRQFAGSPLHF.

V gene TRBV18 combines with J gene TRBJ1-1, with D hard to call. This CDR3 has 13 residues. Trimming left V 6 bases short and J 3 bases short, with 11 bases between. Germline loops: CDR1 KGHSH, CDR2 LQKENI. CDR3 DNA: TGTGCCAGCTCGGACCTGGAGGACACTGAAGCTTTCTTT. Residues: CASSDLEDTEAFF.

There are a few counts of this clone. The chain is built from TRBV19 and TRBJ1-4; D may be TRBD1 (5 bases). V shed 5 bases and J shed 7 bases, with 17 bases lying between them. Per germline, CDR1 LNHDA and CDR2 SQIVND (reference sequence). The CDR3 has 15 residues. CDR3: CASSPARRGSEKLFF. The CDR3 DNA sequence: TGTGCCAGTAGTCCCGCCCGACGGGGGAGTGAAAAACTGTTTTTT.

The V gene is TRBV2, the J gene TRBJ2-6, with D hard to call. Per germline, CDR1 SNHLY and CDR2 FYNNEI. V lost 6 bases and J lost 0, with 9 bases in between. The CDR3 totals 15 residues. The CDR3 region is CASRLGSSGANVLTF. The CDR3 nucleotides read TGTGCCAGCAGGCTTGGTAGCTCTGGGGCCAACGTCCTGACTTTC.

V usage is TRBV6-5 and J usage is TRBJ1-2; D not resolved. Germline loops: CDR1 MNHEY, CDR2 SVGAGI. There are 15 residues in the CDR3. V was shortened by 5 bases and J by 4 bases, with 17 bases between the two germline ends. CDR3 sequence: CASSRPGMGSYGYTF. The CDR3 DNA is TGTGCCAGCAGTAGGCCGGGGATGGGCTCCTATGGCTACACCTTC.

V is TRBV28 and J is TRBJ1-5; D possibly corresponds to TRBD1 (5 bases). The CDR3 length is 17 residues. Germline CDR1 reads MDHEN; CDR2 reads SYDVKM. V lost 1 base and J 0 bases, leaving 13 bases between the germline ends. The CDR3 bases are TGTGCCAGCAGTTTATATCGACAGCGAAATAGCAATCAGCCCCAGCATTTT. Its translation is CASSLYRQRNSNQPQHF.